Sequencing of this T cell receptor beta chain was carried out in a study of CD8+CD57+ T cells in acquired aplastic anemia. Study as a whole: DNA from sorted CD4+ and CD8+ cells averaged 3.2 ug. Study-wide points: About 30 CD8+ CDR3 sequences occurred in both the patients and the controls.

The sequenced patients had an expansion of CD8+CD57+ cells seen by flow cytometry. Severe acquired aplastic anemia affected all patients. This clonotype has a count of ten or more. Its antigen is undetermined. Germline CDR1 SGHTA, CDR2 FQGTGA. Trimming shortened V by 4 bases and J by 4 bases, and 13 bases separated the two germline ends. This CDR3 contains 15 residues. TCR beta VDJ and CDR3 profiles were obtained from a genomic DNA template. TCRdb recomputed calls from the reads with MiXCR, one row per CDR3 protein. The sample lists about 40,000 distinct CDR3 sequences, roughly 63% occurring once. The sequencing sample was made of sorted CD4+, CD8+, or CD8+CD57+ T cells (not recorded which) from PBMCs. The source of this sequence is a human donor with aplastic anemia. This sequence joins TRBV7-3 and TRBJ2-2; D remains unclear. The CDR3, as DNA: TGTGCCAGCAGCTACGAAGGGCGCGGCACCGGGGAGCTGTTTTTT. It specifies CASSYEGRGTGELFF. The variable domain in full, completed from reference TRBV7-3 and TRBJ2-2, reads GAGVSQTPSNKVTEKGKYVELRCDPISGHTALYWYRQSLGQGPEFLIYFQGTGAADDSGLPNDRFFAVRPEGSVSTLKIQRTERGDSAVYLCASSYEGRGTGELFFGEGSRLTVL.